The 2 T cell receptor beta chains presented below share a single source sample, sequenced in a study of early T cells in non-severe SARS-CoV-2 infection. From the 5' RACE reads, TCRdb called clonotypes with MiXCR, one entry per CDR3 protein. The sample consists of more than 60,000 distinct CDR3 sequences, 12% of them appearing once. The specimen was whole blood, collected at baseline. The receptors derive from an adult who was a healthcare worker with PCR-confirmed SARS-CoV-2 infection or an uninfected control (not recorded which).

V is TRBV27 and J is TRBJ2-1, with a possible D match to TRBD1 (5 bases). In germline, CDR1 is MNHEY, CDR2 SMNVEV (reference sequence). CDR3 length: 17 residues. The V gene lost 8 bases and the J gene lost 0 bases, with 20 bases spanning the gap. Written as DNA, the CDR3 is TGTGCCAGCCGATTGGGCGAAGGGGTACTCTCCTACAATGAGCAGTTCTTC. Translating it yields CASRLGEGVLSYNEQFF.

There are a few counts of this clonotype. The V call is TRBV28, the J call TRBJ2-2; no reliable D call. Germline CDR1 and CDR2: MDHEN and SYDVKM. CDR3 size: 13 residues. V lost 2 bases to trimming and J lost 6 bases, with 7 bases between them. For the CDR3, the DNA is TGTGCCAGCAGTTTAGCGTCCGCCGGGGAGCTGTTTTTT. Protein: CASSLASAGELFF.